A selection of T cell receptor beta chains follows, all from one sample in a study of cytomegalovirus exposure and HLA in healthy donors. Method: immunoSEQ multiplex PCR; TCRdb's copy keeps in-frame clones and lacks some. The repertoire holds about 140,000 clones, with around 79% as singletons. Sequencing was done on a sample of PBMCs. These receptors all stem from a man in his forties or fifties in good health and CMV-seropositive. The CDR3 runs from the conserved cysteine through the conserved F or W. Part of the rows lack a size; the others show once, few, many or a class for expanded clones.

v_call	j_call	clone_size	cdr3_aa
TRBV11-2	TRBJ2-1	-	CASSLGSDSRNEQFF
TRBV28	TRBJ1-1	-	CASSLGGVLTEAFF
TRBV6-4	TRBJ2-2	-	CASSDRARTGEPFF
TRBV5-4	TRBJ2-7	-	CASSLRGAGPTREQYF
TRBV5-4	TRBJ1-1	few	CASSWDRDNTEAFF
TRBV7-6	TRBJ1-4	-	CASSSEGQSNEKLFF
TRBV7-9	TRBJ1-2	-	CASSLVKGGNYGYTF
TRBV7-9	TRBJ1-1	-	CASSLEGVGTEAFF
TRBV10-3	TRBJ2-7	-	CAISVTMAYEQYF
TRBV7-7	TRBJ2-7	-	CASSLEGLAGEEQYF
TRBV5-6	TRBJ2-7	-	CASSPDRAYEQYF
TRBV7-7	TRBJ2-5	-	CASSLGGLRSSETQYF
TRBV19	TRBJ2-1	-	CASSSGWGDNEQFF
TRBV7-9	TRBJ1-4	-	CSSSYPGQGANEKLFF
TRBV10-3	TRBJ2-3	-	CAISDSGSTDTQYF
TRBV13	TRBJ1-3	-	CASSLDAGGRNTIYF
TRBV4-1	TRBJ1-1	-	CASSQDGDRGRGF